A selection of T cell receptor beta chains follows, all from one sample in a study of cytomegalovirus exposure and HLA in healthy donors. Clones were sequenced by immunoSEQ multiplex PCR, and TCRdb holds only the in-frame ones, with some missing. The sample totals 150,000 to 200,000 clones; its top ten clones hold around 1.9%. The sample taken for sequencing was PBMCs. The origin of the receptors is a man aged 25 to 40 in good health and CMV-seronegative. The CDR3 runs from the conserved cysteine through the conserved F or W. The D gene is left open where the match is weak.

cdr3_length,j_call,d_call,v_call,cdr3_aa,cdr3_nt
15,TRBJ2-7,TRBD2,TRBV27,CASSLAGLAAYEQYF,TGTGCCAGCAGTTTAGCTGGACTAGCGGCTTACGAGCAGTACTTC
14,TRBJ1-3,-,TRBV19,CASTSSGVGNTIYF,TGTGCCAGTACCTCCTCAGGGGTTGGGAACACCATATATTTT
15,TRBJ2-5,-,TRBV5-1,CASSLGVEGGETQYF,TGCGCCAGCAGCTTGGGGGTTGAGGGAGGAGAGACCCAGTACTTC
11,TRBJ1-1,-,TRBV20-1,CSASMNTEAFF,TGCAGTGCTAGCATGAACACTGAAGCTTTCTTT
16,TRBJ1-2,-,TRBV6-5,CASSYQNAPANYGYTF,TGTGCCAGCAGTTACCAGAACGCCCCCGCTAACTATGGCTACACCTTC
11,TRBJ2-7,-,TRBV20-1,CSAYSGYEQYF,TGCAGTGCTTATAGCGGCTACGAGCAGTACTTC
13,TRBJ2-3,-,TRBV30,CAWSGQQGDTQYF,TGTGCCTGGAGTGGACAGCAGGGAGATACGCAGTATTTT
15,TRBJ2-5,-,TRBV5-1,CASSLGDGRAETQYF,TGCGCCAGCAGCTTGGGAGATGGCAGGGCGGAGACCCAGTACTTC
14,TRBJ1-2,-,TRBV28,CASKTGSANYGYTF,TGTGCCAGCAAAACAGGCTCAGCTAACTATGGCTACACCTTC
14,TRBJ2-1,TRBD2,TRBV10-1,CASSELAAYNEQFF,TGCGCCAGCAGTGAACTAGCGGCCTACAATGAGCAGTTCTTC
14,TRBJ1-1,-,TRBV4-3,CASSQGKRDTEAFF,TGCGCCAGCAGCCAAGGAAAGAGGGACACTGAAGCTTTCTTT
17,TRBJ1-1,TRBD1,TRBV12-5,CASGLPRQGPLDTEAFF,TGTGCTAGTGGTTTGCCTCGACAGGGACCCCTGGACACTGAAGCTTTCTTT
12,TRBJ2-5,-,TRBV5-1,CASSLVSETQYF,TGCGCCAGCAGCTTGGTATCGGAGACCCAGTACTTC
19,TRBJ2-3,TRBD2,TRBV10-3,CAISDSPGLAGGPSDTQYF,TGTGCCATCAGTGATTCGCCGGGACTAGCGGGAGGGCCTTCTGATACGCAGTATTTT
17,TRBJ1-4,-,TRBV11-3,CASSGGLIDPTNEKLFF,TGTGCCAGCAGCGGGGGGTTGATCGATCCAACTAATGAAAAACTGTTTTTT
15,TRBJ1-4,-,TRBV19,CASKAVRATDEKLFF,TGTGCCAGCAAAGCAGTGAGAGCGACGGATGAAAAACTGTTTTTT
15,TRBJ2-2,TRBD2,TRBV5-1,CASSIRTSPTGELFF,TGCGCCAGCAGCATCCGGACTAGCCCCACCGGGGAGCTGTTTTTT
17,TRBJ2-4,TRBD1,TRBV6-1,CASSELRQGAAKNIQYF,TGTGCCAGCAGTGAACTTAGGCAGGGGGCGGCCAAAAACATTCAGTACTTC
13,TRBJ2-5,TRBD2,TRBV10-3,CAIMGLAGETQYF,TGTGCCATCATGGGACTAGCGGGGGAGACCCAGTACTTC
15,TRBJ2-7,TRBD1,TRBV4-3,CASSSQGTGVYEQYF,TGCGCCAGCAGCTCCCAAGGGACAGGGGTTTACGAGCAGTACTTC
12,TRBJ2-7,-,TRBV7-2,CASSSQGYEQYF,TGTGCCAGCAGCTCCCAGGGGTACGAGCAGTACTTC
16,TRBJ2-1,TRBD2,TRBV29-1,CSVERGAGAYKNEQFF,TGCAGCGTTGAGAGGGGAGCGGGAGCTTATAAGAATGAGCAGTTCTTC
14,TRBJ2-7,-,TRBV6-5,CASSYGGRDYEQYF,TGTGCCAGCAGTTACGGGGGGAGAGACTACGAGCAGTACTTC
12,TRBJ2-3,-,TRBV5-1,CASRGGVDTQYF,TGCGCCAGCAGAGGGGGGGTGGATACGCAGTATTTT
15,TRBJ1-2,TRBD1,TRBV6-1,CASSEAPGQVYGYTF,TGTGCCAGCAGTGAAGCTCCGGGACAGGTCTATGGCTACACCTTC
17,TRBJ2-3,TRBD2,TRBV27,CASSKYVAGGIPDTQYF,TGTGCCAGCAGCAAATACGTAGCGGGAGGGATCCCAGATACGCAGTATTTT
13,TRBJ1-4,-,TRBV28,CASSFLANEKLFF,TGTGCCAGCAGTTTTTTAGCTAATGAAAAACTGTTTTTT
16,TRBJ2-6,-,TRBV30,CAWTGTSLGGANVLTF,TGTGCCTGGACCGGGACATCCTTGGGTGGGGCCAACGTCCTGACTTTC
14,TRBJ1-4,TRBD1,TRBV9,CASSAQGHNEKLFF,TGTGCCAGCAGCGCACAGGGGCATAATGAAAAACTGTTTTTT
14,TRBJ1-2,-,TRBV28,CASQKGSSRYGYTF,TGTGCCAGCCAGAAGGGGTCCTCGAGATATGGCTACACCTTC
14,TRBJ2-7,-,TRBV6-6,CASSVSDPRYEQYF,TGTGCCAGCAGTGTAAGCGATCCCCGGTACGAGCAGTACTTC
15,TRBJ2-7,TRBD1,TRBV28,CASSLGTGGFNEQYF,TGTGCCAGCAGTTTAGGGACAGGGGGCTTCAACGAGCAGTACTTC
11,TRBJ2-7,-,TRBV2,CASSQHYEQYF,TGTGCCAGCAGTCAACACTACGAGCAGTACTTC
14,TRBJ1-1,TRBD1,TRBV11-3,CASRDRDRNTEAFF,TGTGCCAGCAGAGACAGGGATCGAAACACTGAAGCTTTCTTT
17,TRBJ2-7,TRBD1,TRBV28,CASSSPGTGLISYEQYF,TGTGCCAGCAGTTCACCGGGGACAGGGCTAATCTCCTACGAGCAGTACTTC
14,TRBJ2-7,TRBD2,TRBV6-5,CASSSLRREIVQYF,TGTGCCAGCAGCTCACTCCGGCGGGAGATAGTGCAGTACTTC
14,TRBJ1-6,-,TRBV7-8,CASSLDQGGTPLHF,TGTGCCAGCAGCTTAGACCAGGGAGGGACACCCCTCCACTTT